This T cell receptor (beta chain) was captured in a study of CXCR3-negative and CXCR3-positive naive CD8 T cells. Turning to the study itself: There were about 140 million TRB reads altogether, and each library had about 1.5 +/- 0.3 million of them.

General observations from the study: Relative to CXCR3-negative naive cells, CXCR3-positive naive cells had more hydrophobic TRB CDR3s. The study inferred TCR strength from TRB CDR3 properties and found comparable surface CD5 between naive subsets.

UMI-labeled TRB cDNA libraries were prepared by 5' RACE. After re-calling the 5' RACE reads, TCRdb lists one entry per CDR3 protein, DNA absent. There are over 100,000 distinct CDR3 sequences in the sample, with roughly 0.31% held by the top ten. The CD45RO-CCR7+CD27+CD95- phenotype denoted naive CD8+ T cells. As to this clonotype: The target antigen is unknown.

The CDR3 totals 13 residues. Germline-derived CDR1 and CDR2 are DFQATT and SNEGSKA (reference sequence). The sample consisted of naive CXCR3- CD8+ T cells from blood. Documented subset: CD45RO-CCR7+CD27+CD95- naive CD8+ T cells lacking CXCR3 (TNR3-). The TCR comes from a human donor in good health. Some clones in this sample may be carry-over from other donors' samples. The V call is TRBV20-1, the J call TRBJ1-5. The CDR3 sequence: CSARDGEFQPQHF.